One TCR beta chain is described in this entry. This table comes from immunoSEQ multiplex PCR, and its TCRdb copy is limited to in-frame clones, with some not included. The sample records 150,000 to 180,000 clones, approximately 91% being singletons. The sample comes from a study of T cell responses to AZD1222 COVID-19 vaccine. Trimming stripped 8 bases from V and 3 bases from J, with 4 bases between. Looked up from germline, CDR1 is SNHLY and CDR2 is FYNNEI. This CDR3 has 10 residues. This TCR derives from an adult who had recovered from COVID-19. The rearrangement joins TRBV2 to TRBJ1-1; D is unresolved. The sequenced sample was peripheral blood, obtained after recovery from COVID-19. The chain's CDR3 is CASADTEAFF. DNA of the CDR3: TGTGCCAGCGCTGACACTGAAGCTTTCTTT.